The following is a T cell receptor (beta chain) sequence with its context. Its target is unknown. This sample stems from a study of CD8 T cells in ankylosing spondylitis. General study findings and limits: Reported data indicate significant enrichment of disease-linked clones within matched ankylosing spondylitis synovial fluid. Several of the motif variants were reported before in synovial fluid and blood from reactive arthritis. Blood from ankylosing spondylitis patients appeared to carry a characteristic roughly eight-variant TCR beta motif. Disease-linked clones had a CD8+ phenotype and relatively low frequency in peripheral blood.

The authors made TCR beta libraries by quantitative 5'-RACE with molecular barcodes. TCRdb re-analysed the 5' RACE reads in MiXCR, keeping a single row per CDR3 protein. This sample has about 840,000 distinct CDR3 sequences, with around 11% found just once. Germline lookup yields CDR1 LGHNA and CDR2 YNFKEQ. The CDR3 is 18 amino acids. V lost 0 bases to trimming and J lost 7 bases; unmatched junction nucleotides: 14. This rearrangement joins TRBV4-2 to TRBJ2-3; TRBD2 agrees at 9 bases. Sequenced: blood, either unsorted or a sorted T cell fraction (not recorded which). The clonotype originates from a male donor with ankylosing spondylitis. CDR3 residues: CASSQDSLGGRARNTQYF. The CDR3 DNA follows: TGTGCCAGCAGCCAAGATAGTCTTGGCGGGAGGGCGCGGAATACGCAGTATTTT.